The T cell receptor beta chain under discussion was sequenced for a study of shared clonotypes between healthy human individuals. Deep-level settings were used for running the assay. Only in-frame clones appear in the TCRdb table, and some are missing; sequencing was by immunoSEQ multiplex PCR. The data contain about 990,000 clones, 75% to 80% of them singletons. Germline trimming cut 5 bases from V and 2 bases from J; bases unmatched to any gene: 4. CDR3 length: 14 residues. Germline V gene lookup returns CDR1 MDHEN and CDR2 SYDVKM. Comments on this clone: Its antigen is still unknown.

General study results and limits: Rarefaction showed sorted-subset sequencing was incomplete despite large depth.

Material: memory CD4+ T cells from PBMCs. The subset here: CD45RA-negative fraction. The TCR was taken from a man aged 18 to 30 in good health. Some clones in this sample may be carry-over from other donors' samples. The J gene is TRBJ2-7, the V gene TRBV28, with 9 nucleotides matching TRBD2. CDR3 sequence (DNA): TGTGCCAGCAGTGGACTAGCGCCCGCCTACGAGCAGTACTTC. It yields the protein CASSGLAPAYEQYF.